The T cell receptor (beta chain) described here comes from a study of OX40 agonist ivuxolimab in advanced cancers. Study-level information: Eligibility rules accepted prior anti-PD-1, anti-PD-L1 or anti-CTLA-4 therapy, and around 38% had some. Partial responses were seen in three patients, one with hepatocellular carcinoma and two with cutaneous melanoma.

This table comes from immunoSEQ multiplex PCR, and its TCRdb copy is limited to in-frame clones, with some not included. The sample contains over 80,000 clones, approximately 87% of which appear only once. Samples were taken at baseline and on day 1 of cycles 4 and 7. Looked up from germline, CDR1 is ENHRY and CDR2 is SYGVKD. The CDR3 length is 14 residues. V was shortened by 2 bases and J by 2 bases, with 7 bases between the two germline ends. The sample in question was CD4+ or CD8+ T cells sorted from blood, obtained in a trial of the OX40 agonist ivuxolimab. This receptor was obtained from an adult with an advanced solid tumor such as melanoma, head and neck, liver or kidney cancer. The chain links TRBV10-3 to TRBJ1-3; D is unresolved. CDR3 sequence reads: CAISERRAGNTIYF. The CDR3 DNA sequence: TGTGCCATCAGTGAGAGGAGGGCTGGAAACACCATATATTTT.